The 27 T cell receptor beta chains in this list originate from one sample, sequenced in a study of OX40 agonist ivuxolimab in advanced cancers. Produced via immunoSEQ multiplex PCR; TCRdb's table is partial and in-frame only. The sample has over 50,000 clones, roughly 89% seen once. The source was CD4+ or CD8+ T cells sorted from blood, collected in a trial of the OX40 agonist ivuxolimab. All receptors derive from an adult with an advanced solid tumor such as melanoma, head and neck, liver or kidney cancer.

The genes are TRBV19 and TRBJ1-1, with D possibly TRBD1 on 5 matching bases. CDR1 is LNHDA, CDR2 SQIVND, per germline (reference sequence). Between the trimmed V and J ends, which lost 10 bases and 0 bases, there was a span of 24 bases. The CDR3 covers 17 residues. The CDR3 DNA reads TGTGCCACCTCGCCGTTTGTTGGGGGTTATATGAACACTGAAGCTTTCTTT. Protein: CATSPFVGGYMNTEAFF.

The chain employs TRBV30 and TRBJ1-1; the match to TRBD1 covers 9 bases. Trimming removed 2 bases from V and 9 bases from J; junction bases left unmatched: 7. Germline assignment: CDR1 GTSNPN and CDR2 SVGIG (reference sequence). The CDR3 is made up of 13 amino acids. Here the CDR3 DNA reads TGTGCCTGGAGTCTTGACAGGGGGAGGAAAGCTTTCTTT. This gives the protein CAWSLDRGRKAFF.

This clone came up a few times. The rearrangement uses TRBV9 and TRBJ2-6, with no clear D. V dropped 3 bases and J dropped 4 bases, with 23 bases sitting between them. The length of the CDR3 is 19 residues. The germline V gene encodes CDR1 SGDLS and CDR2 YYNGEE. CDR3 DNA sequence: TGTGCCAGCAGCGAGACTCAAGGGAAGCCGGTTTGGGGGGCCAACGTCCTGACTTTC. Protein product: CASSETQGKPVWGANVLTF.

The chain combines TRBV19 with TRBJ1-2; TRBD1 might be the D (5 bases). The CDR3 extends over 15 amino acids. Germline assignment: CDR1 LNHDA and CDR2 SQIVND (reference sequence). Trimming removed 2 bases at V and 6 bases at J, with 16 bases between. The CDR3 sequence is CASSISQGPINGYTF. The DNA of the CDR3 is TGTGCCAGTAGTATAAGTCAGGGCCCAATCAATGGCTACACCTTC.

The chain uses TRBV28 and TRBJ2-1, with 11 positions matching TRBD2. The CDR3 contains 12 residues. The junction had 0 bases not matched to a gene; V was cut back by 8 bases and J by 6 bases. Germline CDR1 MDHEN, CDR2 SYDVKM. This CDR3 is CASGTSGNEQFF. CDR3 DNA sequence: TGTGCCAGCGGGACTAGCGGCAATGAGCAGTTCTTC.

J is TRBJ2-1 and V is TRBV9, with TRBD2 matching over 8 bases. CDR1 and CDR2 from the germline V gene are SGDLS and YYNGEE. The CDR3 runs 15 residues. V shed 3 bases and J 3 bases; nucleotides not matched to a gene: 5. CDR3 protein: CASSARGGLYNEQFF. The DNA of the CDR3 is TGTGCCAGCAGCGCCCGGGGGGGTCTCTACAATGAGCAGTTCTTC.

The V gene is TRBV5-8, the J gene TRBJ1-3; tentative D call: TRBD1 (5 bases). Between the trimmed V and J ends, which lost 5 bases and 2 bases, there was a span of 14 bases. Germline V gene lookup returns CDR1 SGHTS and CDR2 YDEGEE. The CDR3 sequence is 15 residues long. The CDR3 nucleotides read TGTGCCAGCAGTCAAGTAGAGGGACCTGGAAACACCATATATTTT. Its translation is CASSQVEGPGNTIYF.

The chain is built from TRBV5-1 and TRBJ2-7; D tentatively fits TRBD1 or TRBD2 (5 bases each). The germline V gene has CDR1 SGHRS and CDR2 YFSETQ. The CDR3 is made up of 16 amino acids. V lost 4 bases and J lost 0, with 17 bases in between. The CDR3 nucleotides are TGCGCCAGCAGCCTCAGGGACGGGACGAGCTCCTACGAGCAGTACTTC. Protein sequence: CASSLRDGTSSYEQYF.

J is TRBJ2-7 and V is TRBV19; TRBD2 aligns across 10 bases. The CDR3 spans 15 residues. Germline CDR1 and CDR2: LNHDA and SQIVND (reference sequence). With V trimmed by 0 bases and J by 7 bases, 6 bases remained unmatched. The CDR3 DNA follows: TGTGCCAGTAGTATAGATGTTAGCGGGAGGAAGGAGCAGTACTTC. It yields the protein CASSIDVSGRKEQYF.

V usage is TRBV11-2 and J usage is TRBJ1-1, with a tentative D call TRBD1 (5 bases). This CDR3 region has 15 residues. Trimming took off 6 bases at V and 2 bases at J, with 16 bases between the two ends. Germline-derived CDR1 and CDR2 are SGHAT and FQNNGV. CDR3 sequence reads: CASRSVSGANTEAFF. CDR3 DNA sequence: TGTGCCAGCAGATCAGTTTCCGGGGCAAACACTGAAGCTTTCTTT.

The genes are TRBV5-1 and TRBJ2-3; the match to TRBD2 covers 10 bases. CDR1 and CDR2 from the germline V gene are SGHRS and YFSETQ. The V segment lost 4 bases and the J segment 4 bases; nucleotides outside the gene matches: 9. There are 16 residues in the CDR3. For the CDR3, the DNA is TGCGCCAGCAGCCCAGCTAGCGGGGGCTTGGCAGATACGCAGTATTTT. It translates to CASSPASGGLADTQYF. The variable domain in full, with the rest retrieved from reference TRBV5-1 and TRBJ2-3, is KAGVTQTPRYLIKTRGQQVTLSCSPISGHRSVSWYQQTPGQGLQFLFEYFSETQRNKGNFPGRFSGRQFSNSRSEMNVSTLELGDSALYLCASSPASGGLADTQYFGPGTRLTVL.

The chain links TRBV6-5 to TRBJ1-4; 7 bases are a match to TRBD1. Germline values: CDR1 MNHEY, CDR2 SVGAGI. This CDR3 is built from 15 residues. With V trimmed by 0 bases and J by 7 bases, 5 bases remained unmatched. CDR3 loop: CASSYSNSGGEKLFF. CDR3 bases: TGTGCCAGCAGTTACTCGAACTCAGGGGGTGAAAAACTGTTTTTT.

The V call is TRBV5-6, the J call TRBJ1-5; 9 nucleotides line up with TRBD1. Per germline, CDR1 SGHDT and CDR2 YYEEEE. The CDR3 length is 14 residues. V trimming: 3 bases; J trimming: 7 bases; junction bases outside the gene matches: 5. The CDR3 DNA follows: TGTGCCAGCAGCTGGACAGGGGATGAGCAGCCCCAGCATTTT. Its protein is CASSWTGDEQPQHF.

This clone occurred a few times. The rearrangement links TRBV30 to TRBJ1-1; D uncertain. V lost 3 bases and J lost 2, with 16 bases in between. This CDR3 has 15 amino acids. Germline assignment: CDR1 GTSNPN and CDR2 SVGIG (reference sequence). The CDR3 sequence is CAWRLIGISNTEAFF. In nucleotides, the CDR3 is TGTGCCTGGAGGCTTATTGGGATTTCTAACACTGAAGCTTTCTTT.

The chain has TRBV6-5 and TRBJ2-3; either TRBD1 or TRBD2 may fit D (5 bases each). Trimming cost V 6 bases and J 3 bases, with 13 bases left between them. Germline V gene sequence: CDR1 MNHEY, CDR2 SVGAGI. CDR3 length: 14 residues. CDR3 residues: CASSLRDHTDTQYF. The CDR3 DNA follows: TGTGCCAGCAGCCTACGGGACCATACAGATACGCAGTATTTT.

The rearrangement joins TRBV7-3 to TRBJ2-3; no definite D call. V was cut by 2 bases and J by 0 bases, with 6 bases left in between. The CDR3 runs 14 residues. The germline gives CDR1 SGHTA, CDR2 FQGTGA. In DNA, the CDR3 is TGTGCCAGCAGCTTATATCAAAGCACAGATACGCAGTATTTT. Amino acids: CASSLYQSTDTQYF.

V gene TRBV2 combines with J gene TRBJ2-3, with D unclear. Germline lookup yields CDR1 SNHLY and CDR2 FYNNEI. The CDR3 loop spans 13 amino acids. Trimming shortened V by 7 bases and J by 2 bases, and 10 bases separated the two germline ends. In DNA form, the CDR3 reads TGTGCCAGCATAGCCAGAGCCACAGATACGCAGTATTTT. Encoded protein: CASIARATDTQYF.

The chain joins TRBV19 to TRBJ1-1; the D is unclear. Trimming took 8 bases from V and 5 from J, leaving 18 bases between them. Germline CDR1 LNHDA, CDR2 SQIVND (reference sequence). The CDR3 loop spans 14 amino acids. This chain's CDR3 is CASQSQGIRTEAFF. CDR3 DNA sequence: TGTGCCAGTCAAAGCCAAGGGATAAGGACTGAAGCTTTCTTT.

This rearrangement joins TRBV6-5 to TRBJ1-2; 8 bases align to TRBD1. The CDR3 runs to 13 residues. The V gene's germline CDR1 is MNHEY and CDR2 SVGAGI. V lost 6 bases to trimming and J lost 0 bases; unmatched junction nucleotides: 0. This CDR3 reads CASRGQANYGYTF. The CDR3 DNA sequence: TGTGCCAGCAGGGGACAGGCTAACTATGGCTACACCTTC.

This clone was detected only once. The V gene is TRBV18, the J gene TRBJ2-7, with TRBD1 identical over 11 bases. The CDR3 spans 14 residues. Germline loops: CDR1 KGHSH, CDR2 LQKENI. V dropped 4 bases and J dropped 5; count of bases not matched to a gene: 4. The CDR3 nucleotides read TGTGCCAGCTCACTAGGACAGGGGGCAAACGAGCAGTACTTC. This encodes CASSLGQGANEQYF.

DNA of the CDR3: TGTGCCAGCAGTACCGGAGGGGGCCACACTGAAGCTTTCTTT. Its translation: CASSTGGGHTEAFF. The V call is TRBV6-5, the J call TRBJ1-1; 7 bases are a match to TRBD1. CDR1 MNHEY and CDR2 SVGAGI come from the germline V gene. The V segment lost 5 bases and the J segment 3 bases; nucleotides outside the gene matches: 6. CDR3 size: 14 residues.

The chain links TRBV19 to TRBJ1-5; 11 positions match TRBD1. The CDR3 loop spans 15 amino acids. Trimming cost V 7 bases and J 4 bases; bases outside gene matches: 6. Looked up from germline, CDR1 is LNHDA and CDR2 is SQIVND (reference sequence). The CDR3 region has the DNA TGTGCCAGTATTCGGACAGGGGGCCCTAATCAGCCCCAGCATTTT. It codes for CASIRTGGPNQPQHF.

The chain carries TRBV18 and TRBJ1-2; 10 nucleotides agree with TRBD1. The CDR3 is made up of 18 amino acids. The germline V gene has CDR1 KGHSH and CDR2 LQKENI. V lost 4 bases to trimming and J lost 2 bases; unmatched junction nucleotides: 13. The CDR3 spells CASSLTTTSGQGNYGYTF. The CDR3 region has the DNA TGTGCCAGCTCACTGACTACAACATCGGGACAGGGGAACTATGGCTACACCTTC.

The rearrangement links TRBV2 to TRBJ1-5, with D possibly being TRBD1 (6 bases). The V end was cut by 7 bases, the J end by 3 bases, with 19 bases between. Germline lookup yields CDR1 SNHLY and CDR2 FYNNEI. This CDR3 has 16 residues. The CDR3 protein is CASKWTLGQPNQPQHF. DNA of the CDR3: TGTGCCAGCAAATGGACCTTAGGACAGCCCAATCAGCCCCAGCATTTT.

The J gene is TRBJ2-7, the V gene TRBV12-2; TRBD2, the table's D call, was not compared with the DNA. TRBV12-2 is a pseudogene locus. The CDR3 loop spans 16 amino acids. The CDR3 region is CASRLLAGGSSYEQYF. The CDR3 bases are TGTGCAAGTCGCTTACTAGCGGGGGGCAGCTCCTACGAGCAGTACTTC.

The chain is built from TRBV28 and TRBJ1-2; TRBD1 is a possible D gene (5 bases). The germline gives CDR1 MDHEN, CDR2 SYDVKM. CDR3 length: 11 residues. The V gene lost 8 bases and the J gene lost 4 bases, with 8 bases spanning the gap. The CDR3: CASGGTYGYTF. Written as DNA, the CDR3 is TGTGCCAGCGGAGGGACCTATGGCTACACCTTC.

The CDR3 reads CASSIDPSGVYEQYF. The CDR3 region has the DNA TGTGCCAGTAGTATAGATCCCAGCGGGGTCTACGAGCAGTACTTC. The chain has TRBV19 and TRBJ2-7; 7 positions agree with TRBD2. Trimming cost V 0 bases and J 3 bases; bases outside gene matches: 5. The CDR3 totals 15 residues. CDR1 and CDR2 from the germline V gene are LNHDA and SQIVND (reference sequence).